These T cell receptor beta chains were read from a single sample in a study of cytomegalovirus exposure and HLA in healthy donors. Profiling relied on immunoSEQ multiplex PCR, and the TCRdb table lists in-frame clones only, not all of them. This table holds about 130,000 clones, roughly 62% found once. The sequenced sample was PBMCs. These receptor sequences come from a man aged 25-45 years in good health and CMV-seropositive. CDR3s include the opening cysteine and the closing phenylalanine or tryptophan. The D gene is left open where the match is weak. The size of a clone is reported for some rows only, either as once, few or many, or as a class for expanded clones.

>-|TRBD2|TRBJ2-3|TRBV10-3
CAIGAGREADTQYF
TGTGCCATCGGGGCGGGTCGGGAGGCAGATACGCAGTATTTT
>-|-|TRBJ2-3|TRBV19
CASSNRVSTDTQYF
TGTGCCAGTAGTAACCGGGTCAGCACAGATACGCAGTATTTT
>-|TRBD1|TRBJ2-5|TRBV5-1
CASSVTGQGGVVQYF
TGCGCCAGCAGCGTAACGGGACAGGGAGGAGTGGTGCAGTACTTC
>-|-|TRBJ2-3|TRBV13
CASSLQNTDTQYF
TGTGCCAGCAGCTTACAGAACACAGATACGCAGTATTTT
>once|TRBD2|TRBJ2-7|TRBV29-1
CSFLPGGAYEQYF
TGCAGCTTTTTACCGGGGGGGGCCTACGAGCAGTACTTC
>once|TRBD2|TRBJ2-3|TRBV5-1
CASSFRGGGSTDTQYF
TGCGCCAGCAGCTTCCGCGGGGGAGGTAGCACAGATACGCAGTATTTT
>few|-|TRBJ1-6|TRBV6-8
CASSLRNSPLHF
TGTGCCAGCAGTCTTCGGAATTCACCCCTCCACTTT
>few|-|TRBJ2-3|TRBV7-7
CASSSGLTSDTQYF
TGTGCTAGCAGCTCGGGACTCACGTCAGATACGCAGTATTTT
>-|TRBD2|TRBJ2-2|TRBV5-1
CASSRSGTMTGELFF
TGCGCCAGCAGCCGTAGCGGGACGATGACCGGGGAGCTGTTTTTT
>-|-|TRBJ1-4|TRBV2
CASSEGEGWGELF
TGTGCCAGCAGTGAAGGAGAGGGATGGGGAGAGCTTTTT
>-|TRBD1|TRBJ2-3|TRBV5-6
CASRPTGGSTDTQYF
TGTGCCAGCAGGCCGACAGGGGGGAGCACAGATACGCAGTATTTT
>-|-|TRBJ2-7|TRBV19
CASADSYEQYF
TGTGCCAGTGCGGACAGCTACGAGCAGTACTTC
>-|-|TRBJ1-1|TRBV7-9
CASSLYPTVNTEAFF
TGTGCCAGCAGCTTATACCCGACAGTCAACACTGAAGCTTTCTTT
>-|-|TRBJ1-1|TRBV7-9
CSSSFAQGGGTEAFF
TGTTCCAGCAGCTTTGCACAGGGAGGGGGCACTGAAGCTTTCTTT
>-|TRBD1|TRBJ2-7|TRBV10-1
CASREDRESYEQYF
TGCGCCAGCAGGGAGGACAGGGAGTCCTACGAGCAGTACTTC
>few|-|TRBJ2-7|TRBV27
CASSFRTDFAYEQYF
TGTGCCAGCAGTTTTCGGACGGACTTCGCCTACGAGCAGTACTTC
>few|-|TRBJ1-3|TRBV7-8
CASSFPEEGVSGNTIYF
TGTGCCAGCAGCTTCCCAGAGGAAGGGGTCTCTGGAAACACCATATATTTT
>-|-|TRBJ2-1|TRBV5-4
CASSLDRVGGKDNEQFF
TGTGCCAGCAGCTTGGACAGGGTGGGAGGGAAGGACAATGAGCAGTTCTTC
>once|-|TRBJ1-2|TRBV27
CASSFSPSQVYGCTF
TGTGCCAGCAGTTTTTCACCTTCTCAGGTGTATGGCTGCACCTTC
>-|TRBD1|TRBJ2-1|TRBV5-4
CASSFGTEYNEQFF
TGTGCCAGCAGCTTCGGGACAGAGTACAATGAGCAGTTCTTC
>-|TRBD1|TRBJ1-2|TRBV28
CASSSPGQGVTVERGYTF
TGTGCCAGCAGTTCGCCGGGACAGGGGGTCACGGTCGAAAGGGGCTACACCTTC
>few|-|TRBJ2-2|TRBV2
CASSTQQGGELFF
TGTGCCAGCAGTACACAACAGGGAGGGGAGCTGTTTTTT
>once|TRBD2|TRBJ2-4|TRBV28
CASRGLAGVSKNIQYF
TGTGCCAGCAGGGGATTAGCGGGGGTTTCTAAAAACATTCAGTACTTC